The next 20 T cell receptor beta chains were all read from a single sample in a study of T cell repertoires in cytomegalovirus infection. A single record per CDR3 protein comes from TCRdb applying MiXCR to the reads. The sample lists hundreds of thousands of distinct CDR3 sequences, approximately 31% occurring once. Their antigen targets remain unknown. Sequencing was performed on cultured CD8+ T cells from PBMCs, taken from culture after CMV antigen stimulation. These receptors all stem from a human donor in good health (CMV status not recorded). Some clones in this sample may be carry-over from other donors' samples.

This clonotype appeared a few times. The chain has TRBV6-5 and TRBJ2-2, with 8 bases identical to TRBD1. The CDR3 runs to 14 residues. Trimming cost V 5 bases and J 4 bases; bases outside gene matches: 3. From germline, CDR1 is MNHEY and CDR2 SVGAGI. The CDR3 sequence: CASSIQGVTGELFF. CDR3 nucleotide sequence: TGTGCCAGCAGTATACAGGGGGTCACCGGGGAGCTGTTTTTT.

In this sample, this clonotype turned up a few times. The chain is built from TRBV5-6 and TRBJ2-7, with 8 bases that match TRBD1. CDR3 length: 15 amino acids. CDR1 is SGHDT and CDR2 is YYEEEE in the germline V gene. The ends lost 4 bases at V and 0 bases at J; junction bases unmatched: 6. For the CDR3, the DNA is TGTGCCAGCAGCCCGGGGACAGGCCACTCCTACGAGCAGTACTTC. It yields the protein CASSPGTGHSYEQYF.

The sample holds a few counts of this clonotype. The chain recombines TRBV6-2 or TRBV6-3 with TRBJ2-5; D gene unclear. The CDR3 spans 14 residues. CDR1 and CDR2 (germline): MNHEY, SVGEGT. With 0 bases removed from V and 8 bases from J, the gap between germline ends came to 13 bases. CDR3 nucleotide sequence: TGTGCCAGCAGTTACTCGATTTTGGAACCCACCCAGTACTTC. This gives the protein CASSYSILEPTQYF.

This rearrangement joins TRBV4-1 to TRBJ1-6, with TRBD1 as a possible D gene (6 bases). The CDR3 is made up of 15 amino acids. Germline CDR1 and CDR2: MGHRA and YSYEKL. Trimming removed 1 base at V and 10 bases at J, with 14 bases between. The CDR3 sequence is CASSQVVGQSSPLHF. CDR3 sequence (DNA): TGCGCCAGCAGCCAAGTTGTAGGACAGTCCTCACCCCTCCACTTT.

The V call is TRBV15, the J call TRBJ2-1; 9 nucleotides match TRBD1. Germline-derived CDR1 and CDR2 are LNHNV and YYDKDF (reference sequence). The CDR3 spans 15 residues. After removal of 5 bases from V and 3 bases from J, the junction contained 5 bases not matched to a gene. The CDR3 bases are TGTGCCACCAGCGTACAGGGGGCGGTCTACAATGAGCAGTTCTTC. It is translated as CATSVQGAVYNEQFF.

The sample holds a few counts of this clonotype. The rearrangement links TRBV29-1 to TRBJ2-3; D assignment may be TRBD1 or TRBD2 (6 bases each). With 4 bases removed from V and 3 bases from J, the gap between germline ends came to 17 bases. The CDR3 extends over 15 amino acids. Germline lookup yields CDR1 SQVTM and CDR2 ANQGSEA. CDR3 in DNA: TGCAGCGTTGGCTTACAGGGCCGGGGGACAGATACGCAGTATTTT. Protein: CSVGLQGRGTDTQYF.

The chain combines TRBV12-3 or TRBV12-4 with TRBJ1-3; 8 bases are a match to TRBD1. Germline trimming cut 4 bases from V and 0 bases from J; bases unmatched to any gene: 11. The CDR3 spans 18 residues. The CDR3 region is CASSYTDRAGDSGNTIYF. As DNA, the CDR3 is TGTGCCAGCAGTTACACGGACAGGGCCGGAGACTCTGGAAACACCATATATTTT.

This sequence joins TRBV27 and TRBJ2-7, with 8 bases matching TRBD1. J gave up 2 bases and V 3 bases, and 9 bases lay outside the gene matches. CDR1 and CDR2 (germline): MNHEY, SMNVEV (reference sequence). The CDR3 has 16 amino acids. This chain's CDR3 is CASSFLGQGRAYEQYF. As DNA, the CDR3 is TGTGCCAGCAGTTTCCTTGGACAGGGACGAGCCTACGAGCAGTACTTC.

The chain has TRBV6-1 and TRBJ2-5; 9 bases map to TRBD1. Germline CDR1 reads MNHNS; CDR2 reads SASEGT. The CDR3 runs 17 residues. V shed 6 bases, J shed 5 bases, and the junction held 16 bases outside the gene matches. Here the CDR3 reads CASRDNRDRDFHETQYF. The CDR3 DNA reads TGTGCCAGCAGGGACAATCGGGACAGGGATTTTCATGAGACCCAGTACTTC.

Comment on this clonotype: At one end, the junction sequence differs from germline, possibly due to a read error. The genes are TRBV12-3 or TRBV12-4 and TRBJ2-7; D remains unclear. There are 12 residues in the CDR3. CDR3 region: CASRLEVGEQYF. The CDR3 DNA sequence: TGTGCCAGCCGTTTAGAGGTGGGCGAGCAGTACTTC.

This clonotype occurred a few times. The rearrangement joins TRBV4-1 to TRBJ1-5, with 7 positions matching TRBD1. The ends lost 3 bases at V and 4 bases at J; junction bases unmatched: 6. This CDR3 has 15 amino acids. Germline V gene sequence: CDR1 MGHRA, CDR2 YSYEKL. CDR3 in amino acids: CASSHPGTVNQPQHF. The DNA for the CDR3 is TGCGCCAGCAGCCACCCCGGGACAGTTAATCAGCCCCAGCATTTT.

This clonotype was counted ten times or more. This sequence joins TRBV7-9 and TRBJ2-7; tentative D call: TRBD1 (5 bases). This CDR3 spans 15 amino acids. The V gene lost 1 base and the J gene lost 0 bases, with 10 bases spanning the gap. CDR1 and CDR2 from the germline V gene are SEHNR and FQNEAQ (reference sequence). Here the CDR3 DNA reads TGTGCCAGCAGCTTAGAAGGACAATCCTCCTACGAGCAGTACGTC. It encodes CASSLEGQSSYEQYV.

This clonotype was detected many times. The rearrangement joins TRBV7-8 to TRBJ2-1; D possibly corresponds to TRBD2 (6 bases). This CDR3 region has 14 residues. V was shortened by 7 bases and J by 6 bases, with 16 bases between the two germline ends. In germline, CDR1 is SGHVS, CDR2 FQNEAQ. Here the CDR3 reads CASTRGAGGNEQFF. The DNA for the CDR3 is TGTGCCAGCACAAGGGGTGCCGGGGGCAATGAGCAGTTCTTC.

This clonotype was picked up a small number of times. The J gene is TRBJ2-4, the V gene TRBV2; possibly TRBD2 for D (6 bases). V was shortened by 1 base and J by 4 bases, with 11 bases between the two germline ends. The length of the CDR3 is 15 residues. Per germline, CDR1 SNHLY and CDR2 FYNNEI. DNA for the CDR3: TGTGCCAGCAGTGAAGGGGACTCCCAAAAAAACATTCAGTACTTC. This sequence encodes CASSEGDSQKNIQYF.

This clonotype appeared many times. The chain links TRBV7-2 to TRBJ2-3; 7 bases align to TRBD2. The junction had 13 bases not matched to a gene; V was cut back by 6 bases and J by 1 base. Germline-derived CDR1 and CDR2 are SGHTA and FQGNSA. The CDR3 has 17 amino acids. The CDR3 bases are TGTGCCAGCAGATCTCCCCCGCGGGGGAAGGGCACAGATACGCAGTATTTT. This translates into CASRSPPRGKGTDTQYF.

The chain employs TRBV6-6 and TRBJ2-7; 10 nucleotides align to TRBD1. With V trimmed by 7 bases and J by 3 bases, 9 bases remained unmatched. Germline assignment: CDR1 MNHNY and CDR2 SVGAGI (reference sequence). The CDR3 totals 15 residues. The CDR3 loop reads CASTGGGQGFYEQYF. The CDR3 nucleotides read TGTGCCAGCACCGGTGGGGGACAGGGGTTCTACGAGCAGTACTTC.

This chain links TRBV7-2 with TRBJ2-7, with no clear D. The germline V and J ends were trimmed by 5 bases and 2 bases, with 7 bases remaining between them. The CDR3 runs to 12 residues. Per the germline V gene, CDR1 is SGHTA and CDR2 is FQGNSA. The CDR3 protein is CTSSQRTYEQYF. CDR3 DNA: TGTACCAGCAGCCAGAGAACCTACGAGCAGTACTTC.

V and J are TRBV25-1 and TRBJ1-1, with D tentatively TRBD1 (5 bases). This CDR3 region has 15 residues. Germline loops: CDR1 MGHDK, CDR2 SYGVNS. With 6 bases removed from V and 0 bases from J, the gap between germline ends came to 14 bases. CDR3: CASSGLDSVNTEAFF. DNA of the CDR3: TGTGCCAGCAGCGGATTAGACAGCGTGAACACTGAAGCTTTCTTT.

This clonotype has at least ten counts. The CDR3 nucleotides are TGTGCCAGCAGCTCGGGCGGGGGTACTGAAGCTTTCTTT. It codes for CASSSGGGTEAFF. V is TRBV7-6 and J is TRBJ1-1, with a weak D call TRBD1 (5 bases). The CDR3 has 13 amino acids. Germline CDR1 is SGHVS and CDR2 is FNYEAQ. V lost 4 bases, J lost 5 bases, and 11 bases lay in between.

In its sample, this clonotype was seen many times. The chain uses TRBV4-1 and TRBJ2-6, with no clear D. The CDR3 is made up of 14 amino acids. Germline V CDR1 and CDR2: MGHRA, YSYEKL. Trimming removed 9 bases at V and 2 bases at J, with 11 bases between. The CDR3 is CASQVLTGANVLTF. CDR3 bases: TGCGCCAGTCAGGTGCTGACTGGGGCCAACGTCCTGACTTTC.